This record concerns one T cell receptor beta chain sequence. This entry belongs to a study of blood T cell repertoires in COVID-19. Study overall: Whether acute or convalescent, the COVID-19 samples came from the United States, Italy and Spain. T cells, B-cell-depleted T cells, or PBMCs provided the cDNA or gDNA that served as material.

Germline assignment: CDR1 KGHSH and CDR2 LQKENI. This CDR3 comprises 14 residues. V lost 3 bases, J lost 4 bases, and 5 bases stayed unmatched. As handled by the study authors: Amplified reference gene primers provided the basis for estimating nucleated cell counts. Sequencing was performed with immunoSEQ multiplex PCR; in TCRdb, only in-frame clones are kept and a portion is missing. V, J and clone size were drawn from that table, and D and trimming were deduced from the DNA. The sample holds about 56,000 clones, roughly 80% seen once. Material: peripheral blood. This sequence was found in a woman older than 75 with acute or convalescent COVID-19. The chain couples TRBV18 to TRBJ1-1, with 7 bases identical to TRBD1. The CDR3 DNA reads TGTGCCAGCTCACCGAGGACAGGACCCACTGAAGCTTTCTTT. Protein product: CASSPRTGPTEAFF.